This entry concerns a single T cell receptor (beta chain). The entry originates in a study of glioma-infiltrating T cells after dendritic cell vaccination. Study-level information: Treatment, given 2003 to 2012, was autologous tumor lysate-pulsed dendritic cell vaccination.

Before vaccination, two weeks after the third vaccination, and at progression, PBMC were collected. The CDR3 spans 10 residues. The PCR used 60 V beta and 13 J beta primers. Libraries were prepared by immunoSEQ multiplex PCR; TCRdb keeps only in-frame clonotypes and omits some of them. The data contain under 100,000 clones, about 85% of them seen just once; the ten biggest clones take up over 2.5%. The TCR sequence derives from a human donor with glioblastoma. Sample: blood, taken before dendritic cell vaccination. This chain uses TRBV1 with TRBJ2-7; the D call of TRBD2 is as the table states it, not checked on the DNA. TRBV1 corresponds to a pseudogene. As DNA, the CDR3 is TGCACCAGCACCCGGGTCGAGCAGTACTTC. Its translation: CTSTRVEQYF.